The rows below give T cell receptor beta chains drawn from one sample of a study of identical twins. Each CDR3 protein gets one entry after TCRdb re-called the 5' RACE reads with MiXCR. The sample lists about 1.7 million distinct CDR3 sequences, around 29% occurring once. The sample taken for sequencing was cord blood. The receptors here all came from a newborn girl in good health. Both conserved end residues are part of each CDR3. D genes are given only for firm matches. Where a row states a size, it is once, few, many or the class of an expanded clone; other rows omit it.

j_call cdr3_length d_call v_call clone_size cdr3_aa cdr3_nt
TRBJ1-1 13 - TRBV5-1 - CVPGARTNTEAFF TGCGTTCCTGGGGCCAGGACTAACACTGAAGCTTTCTTT
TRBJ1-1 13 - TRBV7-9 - CASSLAEPNRAFF TGTGCCAGCAGCTTAGCGGAGCCAAATAGGGCTTTCTTT
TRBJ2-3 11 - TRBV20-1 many CSARVRDTQYF TGCAGTGCTAGAGTGAGAGATACGCAGTATTTT
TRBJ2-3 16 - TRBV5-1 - CASSFGPGVRTDTQYF TGCGCCAGCAGCTTTGGGCCGGGAGTCCGCACAGATACGCAGTATTTT
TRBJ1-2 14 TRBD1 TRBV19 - CASYHSTGVYGYTF TGTGCCAGCTACCATTCGACAGGGGTCTATGGCTACACCTTC
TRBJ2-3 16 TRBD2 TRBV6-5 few CASRMASGLLTDTQYF TGTGCCAGCAGGATGGCTAGCGGCCTTCTCACAGATACGCAGTATTTT
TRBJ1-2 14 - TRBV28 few CASSLSVGPYGYTF TGTGCCAGCAGTTTATCCGTCGGCCCTTATGGCTACACCTTC
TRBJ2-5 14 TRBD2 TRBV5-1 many CASSPGTNQETQYF TGCGCCAGCAGCCCCGGGACTAACCAAGAGACCCAGTACTTC
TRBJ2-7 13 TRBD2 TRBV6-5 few CASMTSGRYEQYF TGTGCCAGCATGACTAGCGGGAGATACGAGCAGTACTTC
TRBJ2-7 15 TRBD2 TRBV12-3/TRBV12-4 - CASSPRGTSWHEQYF TGTGCCAGCAGCCCGAGGGGGACTAGCTGGCACGAGCAGTACTTC
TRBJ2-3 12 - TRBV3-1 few CASSHSPDTRYF TGTGCCAGCAGCCATAGTCCAGATACGCGGTATTTT
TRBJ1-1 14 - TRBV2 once CASILEGGNTEAFF -
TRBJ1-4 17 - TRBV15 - CATSRVLQPDSNEKLFF TGTGCCACCAGCAGAGTATTACAGCCGGATTCGAATGAAAAACTGTTTTTT
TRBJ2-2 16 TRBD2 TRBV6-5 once CASSFVTSEVTGELFF TGTGCCAGCAGTTTCGTGACTAGCGAAGTCACCGGGGAGCTGTTTTTT
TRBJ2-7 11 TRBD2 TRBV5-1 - CASSQGLERYF TGCGCCAGCAGCCAAGGACTAGAGCGGTACTTC
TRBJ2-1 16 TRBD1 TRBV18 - CASSPRQGGSYNEQFF TGTGCCAGCTCCCCTCGACAGGGCGGCTCCTACAATGAGCAGTTCTTC
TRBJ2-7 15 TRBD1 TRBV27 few CASSLDRTGRNEQYF TGTGCCAGCAGTTTAGATCGGACAGGGCGGAACGAGCAGTACTTC
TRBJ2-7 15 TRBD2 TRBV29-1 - CSVLFSGAYNGEQYF TGCAGCGTTCTCTTTAGCGGGGCCTACAACGGCGAGCAGTACTTC
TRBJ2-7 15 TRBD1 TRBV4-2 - CASSPWTGGPYEQYF TGTGCCAGCAGCCCATGGACAGGGGGCCCTTACGAGCAGTACTTC
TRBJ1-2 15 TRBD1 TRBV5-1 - CASSSGDRANYGYTF TGCGCCAGCAGCTCGGGGGACAGGGCCAACTATGGCTACACCTTC
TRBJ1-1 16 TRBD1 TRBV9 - CASSVRTGRFDTEAFF TGTGCCAGCAGCGTCCGGACAGGGCGTTTTGACACTGAAGCTTTCTTT
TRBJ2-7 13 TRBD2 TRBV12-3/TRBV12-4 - CASGRETYNEQYF TGTGCCAGCGGGCGGGAGACCTACAATGAGCAGTACTTC
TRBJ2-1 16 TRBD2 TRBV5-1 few CASSRTSGSTYNEQFF TGCGCCAGCTCGCGGACTAGCGGGTCGACCTACAATGAGCAGTTCTTC
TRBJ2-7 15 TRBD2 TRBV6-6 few CASSPLAGRPYEQYF TGTGCCAGCAGCCCACTAGCGGGCCGTCCCTACGAGCAGTACTTC
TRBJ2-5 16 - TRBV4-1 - CASSPDSGARRETQYF TGCGCCAGCAGCCCCGATAGTGGGGCACGAAGAGAGACCCAGTACTTC
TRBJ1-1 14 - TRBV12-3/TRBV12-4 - CASSKRVADTEAFF TGTGCCAGCAGTAAGAGGGTCGCGGACACTGAAGCTTTCTTT
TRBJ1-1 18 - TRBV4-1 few CASSRLTGSLGGNTEAFF TGCGCCAGCAGCCGGCTGACAGGTTCTCTTGGGGGGAACACTGAAGCTTTCTTT
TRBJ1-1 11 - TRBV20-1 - CSAPDKGEAFF TGCAGTGCTCCCGACAAAGGAGAAGCTTTCTTT
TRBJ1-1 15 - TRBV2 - CATKDFALMNTEAFF TGTGCCACCAAGGACTTCGCTCTCATGAACACTGAAGCTTTCTTT
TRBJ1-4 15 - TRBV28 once CASSLGSAPNEKLFF TGTGCCAGCAGTTTGGGGTCGGCCCCTAATGAAAAACTGTTTTTT
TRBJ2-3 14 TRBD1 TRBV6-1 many CASSGQGSTDTQYF TGTGCCAGCAGTGGACAGGGTAGCACAGATACGCAGTATTTT
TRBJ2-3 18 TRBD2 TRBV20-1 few CSARAFASGTSGTDTQYF TGCAGTGCTAGGGCCTTCGCCTCCGGGACTAGCGGAACAGATACGCAGTATTTT
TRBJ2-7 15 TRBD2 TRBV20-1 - CSARAGTSGNHEQYF TGCAGTGCTAGGGCCGGGACTAGCGGGAACCATGAGCAGTACTTC
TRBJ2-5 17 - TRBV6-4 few CASSDSYGGAAPNEQYF TGTGCCAGCAGTGACTCTTACGGGGGAGCGGCCCCCAATGAGCAGTACTTC
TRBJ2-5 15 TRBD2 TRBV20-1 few CSASSGTPAYNEQYF TGCAGTGCTAGCAGCGGGACCCCTGCTTACAATGAGCAGTACTTC
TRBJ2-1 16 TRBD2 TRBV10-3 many CAISQWTSGAYNEQFF TGTGCCATCAGTCAATGGACTAGCGGGGCCTACAATGAGCAGTTCTTC
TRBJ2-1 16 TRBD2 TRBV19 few CASSILTGGEDNEQFF TGTGCCAGTAGTATTTTAACGGGAGGGGAGGACAATGAGCAGTTCTTC
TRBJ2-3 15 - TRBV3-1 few CASSQDQGSTDTQYF TGTGCCAGCAGCCAAGACCAGGGCAGCACAGATACGCAGTATTTT
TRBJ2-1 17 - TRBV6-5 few CASSYEPDTPSYNEQFF TGTGCCAGCAGTTATGAACCGGACACCCCCTCCTACAATGAGCAGTTCTTC
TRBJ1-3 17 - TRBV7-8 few CASSLVSGVLTGNTIYF TGTGCCAGCAGCTTAGTGTCAGGGGTACTAACTGGAAACACCATATATTTT
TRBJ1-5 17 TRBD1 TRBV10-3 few CAISESLLNRGNQPQHF TGTGCCATCAGTGAGTCCCTTTTGAACAGGGGTAATCAGCCCCAGCATTTT
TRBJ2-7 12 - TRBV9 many CASSSIAYEQYF TGTGCCAGCAGCTCTATCGCCTACGAGCAGTACTTC
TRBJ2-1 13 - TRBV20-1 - CSARDGGYNEQFF TGCAGTGCTAGAGATGGGGGGTACAATGAGCAGTTCTTC
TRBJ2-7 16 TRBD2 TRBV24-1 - CATSDRSGGSYNEQYF TGTGCCACCAGTGATCGTAGCGGGGGCTCCTACAATGAGCAGTACTTC
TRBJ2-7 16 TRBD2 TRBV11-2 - CASSLVVTGGRDEQYF TGTGCCAGCAGCTTAGTGGTAACGGGGGGGCGCGATGAGCAGTACTTC
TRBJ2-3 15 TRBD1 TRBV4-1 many CASSQDGQGSDTQYF TGCGCCAGCAGCCAAGATGGACAGGGGTCAGATACGCAGTATTTT
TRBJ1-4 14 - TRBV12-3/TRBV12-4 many CASSSGQGGEKLFF TGTGCCAGCAGTTCGGGGCAGGGAGGCGAAAAACTGTTTTTT